The 21 T cell receptor beta chains listed next were all sequenced from one sample in a study of response to subunit inactivated influenza vaccine. MiXCR, applied by TCRdb to the RT-PCR reads, yields one record per CDR3 protein. The sample has 600,000 to 850,000 distinct CDR3 sequences; 13% to 15% are singletons. The source material was PBMCs from blood, sampled 14 to 15 days before vaccination. Every receptor here comes from a man aged 45-65 years who received an inactivated influenza vaccine.

V gene TRBV12-3 or TRBV12-4 combines with J gene TRBJ2-5, with D possibly TRBD1 on 6 matching bases. V dropped 0 bases and J dropped 5 bases, with 16 bases sitting between them. This CDR3 region has 16 residues. In DNA, the CDR3 is TGTGCCAGCAGTTTAGCCCGATCCAGGGGATGGGAGACCCAGTACTTC. It yields the protein CASSLARSRGWETQYF.

In nucleotides, the CDR3 is TGTGCCAGCAGTTTTCTTAAACTAGGGTCCTACAATGAGCAGTTCTTC. Its translation: CASSFLKLGSYNEQFF. The chain has TRBV27 and TRBJ2-1; D may be TRBD2 (5 bases). Germline V lookup: CDR1 MNHEY, CDR2 SMNVEV (reference sequence). The CDR3 is 16 residues long. The V and J ends lost 3 bases and 1 base respectively, with 13 bases between them.

The chain has TRBV21-1 and TRBJ2-7. TRBV21-1 is designated a pseudogene. The CDR3 is 11 amino acids. The CDR3 loop reads CASSIPYEQYF. The CDR3 DNA reads TGTGCCAGCAGCATCCCCTACGAGCAGTACTTC.

The chain employs TRBV5-1 and TRBJ2-1; D gene uncertain. This CDR3 region has 13 residues. Germline-derived CDR1 and CDR2 are SGHRS and YFSETQ. V lost 5 bases and J 2 bases, leaving 8 bases between the germline ends. The CDR3 here is CASSVRTYNEQFF. Written as DNA, the CDR3 is TGCGCCAGCAGTGTCCGGACCTACAATGAGCAGTTCTTC.

This clonotype was counted many times. The gene calls are TRBV4-2 and TRBJ1-3, with a weak D call TRBD1 (5 bases). Germline V gene sequence: CDR1 LGHNA, CDR2 YNFKEQ. V dropped 4 bases and J dropped 2 bases, with 15 bases sitting between them. The CDR3 contains 16 residues. CDR3 in amino acids: CASSRNPGEPGNTIYF. CDR3 sequence (DNA): TGTGCCAGCAGCCGAAACCCGGGGGAGCCTGGAAACACCATATATTTT.

The table lists this clonotype with a few counts. V gene TRBV7-2 combines with J gene TRBJ2-3; perhaps TRBD2 as D (5 bases). Germline V gene sequence: CDR1 SGHTA, CDR2 FQGNSA. V lost 0 bases and J 7 bases, leaving 14 bases between the germline ends. The CDR3 consists of 15 residues. The CDR3 loop is CASSLAVTRLHTQYF. Here the CDR3 DNA reads TGTGCCAGCAGCTTAGCCGTCACACGACTACATACGCAGTATTTT.

This clonotype has more than one count but fewer than ten. V gene TRBV12-3 or TRBV12-4 combines with J gene TRBJ1-5; the D is unclear. CDR3 length equals 12 residues. Trimming shortened V by 6 bases and J by 5 bases, and 8 bases separated the two germline ends. This CDR3 reads CASRVEDQPQHF. CDR3 in DNA: TGTGCCAGCAGGGTGGAGGATCAGCCCCAGCATTTT.

The rearrangement joins TRBV30 to TRBJ2-1; D gene uncertain. Germline CDR1 reads GTSNPN; CDR2 reads SVGIG (reference sequence). The CDR3 totals 11 residues. Trimming removed 3 bases at V and 5 bases at J, with 5 bases between. The CDR3 sequence: CAWSQNNEQFF. Written as DNA, the CDR3 is TGTGCCTGGAGCCAAAACAATGAGCAGTTCTTC.

This clonotype was counted a few times. The chain combines TRBV14 with TRBJ2-2; D uncertain. With 1 base removed from V and 6 bases from J, the gap between germline ends came to 6 bases. The CDR3 consists of 13 residues. Germline assignment: CDR1 SGHDN and CDR2 FVKESK. DNA of the CDR3: TGTGCCAGCAGCCAAGTATGGGCCGGGGAGCTGTTTTTT. Translating it yields CASSQVWAGELFF. The variable domain in full, with the rest retrieved from reference TRBV14 and TRBJ2-2, is EAGVTQFPSHSVIEKGQTVTLRCDPISGHDNLYWYRRVMGKEIKFLLHFVKESKQDESGMPNNRFLAERTGGTYSTLKVQPAELEDSGVYFCASSQVWAGELFFGEGSRLTVL.

The chain couples TRBV29-1 to TRBJ1-2; 7 bases line up with TRBD1. V was pared by 6 bases and J by 7 bases, with 2 bases of the junction left unmatched. The CDR3 length is 10 residues. Looked up from germline, CDR1 is SQVTM and CDR2 is ANQGSEA. The CDR3 DNA follows: TGCAGCGTCTACAGGGGTGGCTACACCTTC. This translates into CSVYRGGYTF.

There are a few counts of this clonotype. V usage is TRBV7-9 and J usage is TRBJ2-3; D is perhaps TRBD2 (5 bases). The length of the CDR3 is 16 residues. V was clipped by 5 bases and J by 2 bases, with 17 bases between them. Germline V gene data show CDR1 as SEHNR and CDR2 as FQNEAQ (reference sequence). CDR3 coding DNA: TGTGCCAGCAGCGTCCTTATGGCGGGCATCACAGATACGCAGTATTTT. Its protein product is CASSVLMAGITDTQYF.

The chain is built from TRBV5-1 and TRBJ2-1, with 10 nucleotides matching TRBD2. V lost 6 bases, J lost 6 bases, and 6 bases stayed unmatched. CDR1 is SGHRS and CDR2 is YFSETQ in the germline V gene. CDR3 length equals 14 residues. CDR3: CASTPSGRGNEQFF. The CDR3 DNA follows: TGCGCCAGCACTCCTAGCGGGAGAGGCAATGAGCAGTTCTTC.

V usage is TRBV10-3 and J usage is TRBJ2-1; unclear D gene. Germline CDR1 and CDR2: ENHRY and SYGVKD. The CDR3 totals 12 residues. Trimming left V 0 bases short and J 10 bases short, with 7 bases between. CDR3 residues: CAISESLPEQFF. DNA for the CDR3: TGTGCCATCAGTGAGTCCCTCCCAGAGCAGTTCTTC.

This clonotype was seen repeatedly, ten times or more. This chain uses TRBV10-3 with TRBJ1-6; TRBD1 matches at 11 bases. The CDR3 runs to 16 residues. Germline V gives CDR1 ENHRY, CDR2 SYGVKD. V shed 2 bases and J 8 bases; nucleotides not matched to a gene: 5. CDR3 bases: TGTGCCATCAGTGAGCCCCGGACAGGGGGCGATTCACCCCTCCACTTT. Its translation is CAISEPRTGGDSPLHF.

In this sample, this clonotype turned up a few times. The V call is TRBV3-1, the J call TRBJ2-3; D unresolved. Per germline, CDR1 LGHDT and CDR2 YNNKEL (reference sequence). The CDR3 contains 13 residues. V lost 5 bases, J lost 0 bases, and 6 bases lay in between. The CDR3: CASSGPSTDTQYF. The CDR3 DNA is TGTGCCAGCAGCGGGCCTAGCACAGATACGCAGTATTTT.

CDR3 sequence (DNA): TGTGCCAGCAGCCAAGAGATTGGACAGGGGAAGCAGTTCTTC. It specifies CASSQEIGQGKQFF. The chain combines TRBV14 with TRBJ2-1; 9 bases align to TRBD1. CDR3 length: 14 amino acids. The germline V gene encodes CDR1 SGHDN and CDR2 FVKESK. J was trimmed by 11 bases and V by 0 bases; bases with no gene match: 5. Based on the CDR3 plus reference TRBV14 and TRBJ2-1, the full variable domain is EAGVTQFPSHSVIEKGQTVTLRCDPISGHDNLYWYRRVMGKEIKFLLHFVKESKQDESGMPNNRFLAERTGGTYSTLKVQPAELEDSGVYFCASSQEIGQGKQFFGPGTRLTVL.

The chain couples TRBV2 to TRBJ2-7; D ambiguous. CDR3 size: 14 residues. CDR1 and CDR2 (germline): SNHLY, FYNNEI. Trimming took 1 base from V and 1 from J, leaving 8 bases between them. The CDR3 loop is CASSEGSLSYEQYF. DNA of the CDR3: TGTGCCAGCAGTGAAGGGAGTCTTTCCTACGAGCAGTACTTC.

The V call is TRBV28, the J call TRBJ2-6, with D perhaps matching TRBD1 (6 bases). The CDR3 sequence is 16 residues long. Germline V CDR1 and CDR2: MDHEN, SYDVKM. Deletions cut 4 bases from V and 0 bases from J, with 10 bases between. CDR3 DNA: TGTGCCAGCAGTTCCACAGGGCCCTCTGGGGCCAACGTCCTGACTTTC. Protein product: CASSSTGPSGANVLTF.

The chain links TRBV20-1 to TRBJ2-7, with TRBD2 matching 14 bases. The CDR3 totals 19 residues. Germline CDR1 DFQATT, CDR2 SNEGSKA (reference sequence). V trimming: 0 bases; J trimming: 2 bases; junction bases outside the gene matches: 12. The CDR3 sequence: CSARDPDRVGLAGAYEQYF. The CDR3 DNA follows: TGCAGTGCTAGAGATCCGGACAGGGTGGGACTAGCGGGAGCCTACGAGCAGTACTTC.

This clonotype was counted only a few times. The V gene is TRBV4-3, the J gene TRBJ2-2; D possibly corresponds to TRBD2 (6 bases). The length of the CDR3 is 16 residues. In germline, CDR1 is LGHNA, CDR2 YSLEER. Trimming took 0 bases from V and 5 from J, leaving 13 bases between them. CDR3 sequence (DNA): TGCGCCAGCAGCCAAGACCCCGGGAGAGGTACCGGGGAGCTGTTTTTT. Protein sequence: CASSQDPGRGTGELFF.

Written as DNA, the CDR3 is TGTGCCAGCTCACCAGAACCCAGGGAGCTGTTTTTT. Protein product: CASSPEPRELFF. The chain employs TRBV18 and TRBJ2-2; D uncertain. Per germline, CDR1 KGHSH and CDR2 LQKENI. With 2 bases removed from V and 9 bases from J, the gap between germline ends came to 7 bases. The CDR3 is made up of 12 amino acids.